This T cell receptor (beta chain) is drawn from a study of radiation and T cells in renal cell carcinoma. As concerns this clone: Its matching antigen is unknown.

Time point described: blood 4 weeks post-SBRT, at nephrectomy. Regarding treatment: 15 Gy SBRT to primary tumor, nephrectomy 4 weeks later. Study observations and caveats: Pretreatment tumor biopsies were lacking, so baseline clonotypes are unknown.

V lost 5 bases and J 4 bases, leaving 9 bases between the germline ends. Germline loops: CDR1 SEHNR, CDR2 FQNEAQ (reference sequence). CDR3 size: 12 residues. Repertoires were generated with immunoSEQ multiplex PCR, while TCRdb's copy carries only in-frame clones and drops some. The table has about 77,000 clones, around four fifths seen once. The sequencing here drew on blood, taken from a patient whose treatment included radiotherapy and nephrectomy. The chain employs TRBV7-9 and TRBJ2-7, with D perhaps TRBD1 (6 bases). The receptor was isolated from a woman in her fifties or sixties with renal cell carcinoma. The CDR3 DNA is TGTGCCAGCAGCCGTGACAGGTACGAGCAGTACTTC. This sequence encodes CASSRDRYEQYF.